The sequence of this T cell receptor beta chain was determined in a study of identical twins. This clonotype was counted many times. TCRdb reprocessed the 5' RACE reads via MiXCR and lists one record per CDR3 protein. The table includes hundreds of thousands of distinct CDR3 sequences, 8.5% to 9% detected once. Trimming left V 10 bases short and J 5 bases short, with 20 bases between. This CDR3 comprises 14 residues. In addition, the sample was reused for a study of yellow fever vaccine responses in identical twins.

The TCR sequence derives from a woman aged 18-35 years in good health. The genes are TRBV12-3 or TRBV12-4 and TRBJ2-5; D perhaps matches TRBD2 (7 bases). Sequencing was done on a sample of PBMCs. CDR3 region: CATAQGGGSETQYF. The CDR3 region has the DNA TGTGCCACCGCCCAAGGGGGGGGAAGCGAGACCCAGTACTTC.